This T cell receptor (beta chain) was profiled in a study of identical twins. General study results and limits: Carriage of fewer insertions was seen in abundant cord blood beta clonotypes, whereas memory repertoires showed none.

TCRdb processed the 5' RACE reads anew with MiXCR; each CDR3 protein has one entry. The sample shows approximately 490,000 distinct CDR3 sequences, 20% to 25% of them seen only once. Comments on this clonotype: Its matching antigen is unknown.

Germline V gene lookup returns CDR1 SNHLY and CDR2 FYNNEI. The CDR3 is 13 amino acids. V was pared by 7 bases and J by 3 bases, with 11 bases between. These same data were also listed under a study on yellow fever vaccine responses in identical twins.

Sequencing input: CD4+ T cells sorted from blood. This chain links TRBV2 with TRBJ2-3; the D gene is possibly TRBD2 (6 bases). The clonotype was recovered from a woman between 18 and 30 years old in good health. The chain's CDR3 is CASTGVITDTQYF. In DNA, the CDR3 is TGTGCCAGCACGGGGGTGATTACAGATACGCAGTATTTT.